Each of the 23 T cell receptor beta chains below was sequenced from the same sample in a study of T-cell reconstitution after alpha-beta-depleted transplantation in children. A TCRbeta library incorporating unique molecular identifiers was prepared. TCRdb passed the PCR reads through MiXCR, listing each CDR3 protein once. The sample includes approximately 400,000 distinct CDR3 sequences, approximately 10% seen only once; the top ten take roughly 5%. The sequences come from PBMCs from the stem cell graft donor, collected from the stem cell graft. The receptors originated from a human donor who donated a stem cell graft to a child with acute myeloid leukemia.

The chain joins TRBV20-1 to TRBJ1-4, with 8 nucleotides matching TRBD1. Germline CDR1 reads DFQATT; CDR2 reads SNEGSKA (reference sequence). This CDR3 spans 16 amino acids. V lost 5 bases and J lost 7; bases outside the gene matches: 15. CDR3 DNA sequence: TGCAGTGCTGCGCCCGGGACAGGAATGGCGGGTGAAAAACTGTTTTTT. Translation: CSAAPGTGMAGEKLFF.

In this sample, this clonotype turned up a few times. Here the CDR3 reads CASQGPGAAEQFF. CDR3 nucleotide sequence: TGTGCCAGCCAGGGGCCGGGGGCGGCTGAGCAGTTCTTC. The rearrangement joins TRBV27 to TRBJ2-1; tentatively, D is TRBD1 or TRBD2 (6 bases each). Germline-derived CDR1 and CDR2 are MNHEY and SMNVEV (reference sequence). The CDR3 loop spans 13 amino acids. Between the trimmed V and J ends, which lost 8 bases and 9 bases, there was a span of 17 bases.

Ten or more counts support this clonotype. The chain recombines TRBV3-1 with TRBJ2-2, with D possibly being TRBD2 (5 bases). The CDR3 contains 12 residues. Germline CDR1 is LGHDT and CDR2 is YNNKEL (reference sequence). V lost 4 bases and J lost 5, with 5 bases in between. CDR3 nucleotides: TGTGCCAGCAGCCGGAGGACCGGGGAGCTGTTTTTT. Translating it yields CASSRRTGELFF.

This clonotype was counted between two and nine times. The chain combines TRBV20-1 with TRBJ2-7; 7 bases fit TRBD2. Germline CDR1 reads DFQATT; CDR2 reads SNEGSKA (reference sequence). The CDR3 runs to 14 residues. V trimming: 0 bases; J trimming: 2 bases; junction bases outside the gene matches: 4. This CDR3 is CSARDGSGTYEQYF. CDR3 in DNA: TGCAGTGCTAGAGATGGGAGCGGGACCTACGAGCAGTACTTC.

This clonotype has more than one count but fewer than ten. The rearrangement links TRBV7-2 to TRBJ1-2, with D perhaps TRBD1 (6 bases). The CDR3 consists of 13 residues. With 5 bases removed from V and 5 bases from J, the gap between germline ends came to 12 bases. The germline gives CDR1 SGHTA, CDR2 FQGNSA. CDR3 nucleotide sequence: TGTGCCAGCAGCACGCAGGGGCGGTATGGCTACACCTTC. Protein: CASSTQGRYGYTF.

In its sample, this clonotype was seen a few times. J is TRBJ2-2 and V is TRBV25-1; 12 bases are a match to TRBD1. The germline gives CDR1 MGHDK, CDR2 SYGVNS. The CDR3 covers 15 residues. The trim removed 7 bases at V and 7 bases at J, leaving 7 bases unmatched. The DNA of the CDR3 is TGTGCCAGCACCCCGGGACAGGGGGCAAGCGGGGAGCTGTTTTTT. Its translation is CASTPGQGASGELFF.

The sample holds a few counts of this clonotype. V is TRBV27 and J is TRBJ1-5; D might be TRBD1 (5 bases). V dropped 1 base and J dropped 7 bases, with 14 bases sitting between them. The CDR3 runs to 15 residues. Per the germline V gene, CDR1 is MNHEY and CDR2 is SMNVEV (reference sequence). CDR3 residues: CASSLWGDFNQPQHF. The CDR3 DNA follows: TGTGCCAGCAGTTTATGGGGGGACTTTAACCAGCCCCAGCATTTT.

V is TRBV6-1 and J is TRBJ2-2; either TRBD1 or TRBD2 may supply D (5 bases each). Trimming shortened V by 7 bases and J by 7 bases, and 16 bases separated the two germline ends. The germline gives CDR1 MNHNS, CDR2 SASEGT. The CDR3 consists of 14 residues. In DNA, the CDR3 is TGTGCCAGCATGGCCGGGACCCCCGGCGGGGAGCTGTTTTTT. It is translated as CASMAGTPGGELFF.

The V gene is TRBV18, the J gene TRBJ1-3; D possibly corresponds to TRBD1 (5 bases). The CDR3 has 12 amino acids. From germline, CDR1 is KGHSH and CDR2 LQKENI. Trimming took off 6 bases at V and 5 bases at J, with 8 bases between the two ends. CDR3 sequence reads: CASSLDRNTIYF. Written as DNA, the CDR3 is TGTGCCAGCTCCCTGGACAGAAACACCATATATTTT.

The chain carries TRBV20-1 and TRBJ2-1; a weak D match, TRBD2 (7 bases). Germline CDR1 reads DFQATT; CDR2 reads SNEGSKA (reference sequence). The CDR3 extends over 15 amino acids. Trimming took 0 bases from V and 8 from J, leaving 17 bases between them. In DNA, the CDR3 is TGCAGTGCTAGAGATAGTCTGGGAGGGGGGTATGAGCAGTTCTTC. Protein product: CSARDSLGGGYEQFF.

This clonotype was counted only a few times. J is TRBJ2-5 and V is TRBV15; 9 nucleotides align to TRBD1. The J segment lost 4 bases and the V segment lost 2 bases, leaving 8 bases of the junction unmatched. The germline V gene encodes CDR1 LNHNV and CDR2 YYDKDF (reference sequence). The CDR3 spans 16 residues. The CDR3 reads CATSRPQDRGGETQYF. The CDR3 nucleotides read TGTGCCACCAGCAGACCCCAGGACAGGGGAGGAGAGACCCAGTACTTC.

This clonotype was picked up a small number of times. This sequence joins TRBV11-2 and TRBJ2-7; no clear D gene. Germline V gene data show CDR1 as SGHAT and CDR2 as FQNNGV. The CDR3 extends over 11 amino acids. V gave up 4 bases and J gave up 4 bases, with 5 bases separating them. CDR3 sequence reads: CASSSQYEQYF. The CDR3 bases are TGTGCCAGCAGCTCCCAATACGAGCAGTACTTC.

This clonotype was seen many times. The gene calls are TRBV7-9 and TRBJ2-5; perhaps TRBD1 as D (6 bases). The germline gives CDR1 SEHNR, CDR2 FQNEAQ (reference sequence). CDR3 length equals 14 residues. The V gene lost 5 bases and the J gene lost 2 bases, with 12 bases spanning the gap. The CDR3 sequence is CASSIPGQQETQYF. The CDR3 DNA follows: TGTGCCAGCAGCATACCGGGACAACAAGAGACCCAGTACTTC.

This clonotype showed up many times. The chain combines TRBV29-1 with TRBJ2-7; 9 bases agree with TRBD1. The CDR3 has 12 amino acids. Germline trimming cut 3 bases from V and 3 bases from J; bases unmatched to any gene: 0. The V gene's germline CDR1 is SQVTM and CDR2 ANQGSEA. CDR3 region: CSVEDRGYEQYF. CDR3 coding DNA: TGCAGCGTTGAGGACAGGGGCTACGAGCAGTACTTC.

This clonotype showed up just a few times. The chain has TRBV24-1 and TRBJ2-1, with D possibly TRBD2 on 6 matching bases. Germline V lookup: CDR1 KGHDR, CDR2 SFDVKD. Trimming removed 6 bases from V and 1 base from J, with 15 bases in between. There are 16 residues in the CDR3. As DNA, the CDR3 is TGTGCCACCAGTACGGCATCAGCGGGTTCCTACAATGAGCAGTTCTTC. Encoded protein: CATSTASAGSYNEQFF.

The chain's CDR3 is CASSLAGRVYEQYF. The CDR3 DNA reads TGTGCCAGCAGCTTAGCTGGCAGAGTCTACGAGCAGTACTTC. The chain links TRBV7-9 to TRBJ2-7; D is ambiguous. Trimming cost V 0 bases and J 3 bases, with 9 bases left between them. CDR3 length equals 14 residues. The germline CDR1 and CDR2 sequences are SEHNR and FQNEAQ (reference sequence).

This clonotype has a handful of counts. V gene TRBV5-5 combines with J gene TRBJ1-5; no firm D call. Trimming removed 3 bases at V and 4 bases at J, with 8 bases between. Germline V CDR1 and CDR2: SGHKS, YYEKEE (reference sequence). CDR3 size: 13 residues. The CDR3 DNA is TGTGCCAGCAGCTCCACGATGAATCAGCCCCAGCATTTT. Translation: CASSSTMNQPQHF.

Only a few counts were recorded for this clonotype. CDR3 sequence (DNA): TGTGCCAGCATCAGGGGGGCAGGGGCCTACGAGCAGTACTTC. Translating gives CASIRGAGAYEQYF. V gene TRBV12-3 or TRBV12-4 combines with J gene TRBJ2-7; D may be TRBD1 (7 bases). The CDR3 is 14 residues long. The V end was cut by 7 bases, the J end by 2 bases, with 15 bases between.

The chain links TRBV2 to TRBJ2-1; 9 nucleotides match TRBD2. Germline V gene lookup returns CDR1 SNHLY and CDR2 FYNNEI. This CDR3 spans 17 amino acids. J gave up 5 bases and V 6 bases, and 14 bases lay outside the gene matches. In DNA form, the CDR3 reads TGTGCCAGCAGGCGGGAGGGCCTCTGGGGGGTTAACAATGAGCAGTTCTTC. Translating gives CASRREGLWGVNNEQFF.

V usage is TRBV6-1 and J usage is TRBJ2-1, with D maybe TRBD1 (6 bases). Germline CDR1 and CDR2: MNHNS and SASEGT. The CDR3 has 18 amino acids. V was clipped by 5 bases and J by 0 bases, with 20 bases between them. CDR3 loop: CASSMVRDNARSYNEQFF. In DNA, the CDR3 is TGTGCCAGCAGTATGGTCCGGGACAACGCCCGCTCCTACAATGAGCAGTTCTTC.

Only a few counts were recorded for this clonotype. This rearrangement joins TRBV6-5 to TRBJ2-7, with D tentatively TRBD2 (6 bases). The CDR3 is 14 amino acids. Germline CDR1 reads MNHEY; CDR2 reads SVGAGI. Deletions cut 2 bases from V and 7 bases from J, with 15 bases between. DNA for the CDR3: TGTGCCAGCAGTTACGGGGGGAACCCCCTAGAGCAGTACTTC. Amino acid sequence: CASSYGGNPLEQYF.

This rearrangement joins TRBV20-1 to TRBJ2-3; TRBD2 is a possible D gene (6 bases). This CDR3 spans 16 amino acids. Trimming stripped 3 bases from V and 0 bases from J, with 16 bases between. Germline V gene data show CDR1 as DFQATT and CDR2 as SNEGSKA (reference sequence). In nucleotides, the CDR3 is TGCAGTGCTAGCCAACCCCGCGGGACTAGCACAGATACGCAGTATTTT. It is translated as CSASQPRGTSTDTQYF.

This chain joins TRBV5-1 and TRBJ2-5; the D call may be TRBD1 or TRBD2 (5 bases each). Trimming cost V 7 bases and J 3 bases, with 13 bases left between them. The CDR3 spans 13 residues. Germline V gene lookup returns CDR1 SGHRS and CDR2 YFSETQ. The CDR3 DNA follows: TGCGCCAGCTACGGGACGGCCGAAGAGACCCAGTACTTC. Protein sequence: CASYGTAEETQYF.